This T cell receptor (beta chain) was documented in a study of T cell responses to AZD1222 COVID-19 vaccine. Study-wide results and caveats: Only after the peak T cell response were repertoires sampled.

The CDR3 has 17 residues. Looked up from germline, CDR1 is SGHAT and CDR2 is FQNNGV. V lost 0 bases, J lost 6 bases, and 19 bases lay in between. Details on this clone: Its antigen remains unknown.

Produced via immunoSEQ multiplex PCR; TCRdb's table is partial and in-frame only. Of 15,000 to 20,000 clones detected, 89% appear once; the ten largest clones hold roughly 9.4%. The source was peripheral blood, collected 28 days after the second AZD1222 dose. The V and J genes are TRBV11-2 and TRBJ2-3, with D tentatively TRBD2 (7 bases). This receptor was taken from an adult who received the AZD1222 COVID-19 vaccine. As DNA, the CDR3 is TGTGCCAGCAGCTTAGACGGTGGGGGGGCTCTCAGGGATACGCAGTATTTT. Protein: CASSLDGGGALRDTQYF.